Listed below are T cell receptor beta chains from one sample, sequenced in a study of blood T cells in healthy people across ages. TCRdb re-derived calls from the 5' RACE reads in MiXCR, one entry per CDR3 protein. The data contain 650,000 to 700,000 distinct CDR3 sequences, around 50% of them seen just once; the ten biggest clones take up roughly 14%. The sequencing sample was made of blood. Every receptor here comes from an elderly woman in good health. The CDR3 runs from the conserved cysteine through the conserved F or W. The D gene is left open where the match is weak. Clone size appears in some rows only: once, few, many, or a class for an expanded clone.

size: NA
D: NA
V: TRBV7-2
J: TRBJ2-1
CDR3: CASSLVRGDHNEQFF
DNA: TGTGCCAGCAGCTTAGTGAGGGGGGATCACAATGAGCAGTTCTTC

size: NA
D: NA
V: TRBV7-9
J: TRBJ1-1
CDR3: CASSPEWAVGTEAFF
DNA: TGTGCCAGCAGCCCCGAGTGGGCCGTGGGCACTGAAGCTTTCTTT

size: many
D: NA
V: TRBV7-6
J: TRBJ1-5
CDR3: CASSLSPNQPQHF
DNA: TGTGCCAGCAGCCTTTCTCCCAATCAGCCCCAGCATTTT

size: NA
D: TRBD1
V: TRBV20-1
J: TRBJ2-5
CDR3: CSAAPTGVYEQYF
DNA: TGCAGTGCTGCTCCGACAGGGGTGTATGAGCAGTACTTC

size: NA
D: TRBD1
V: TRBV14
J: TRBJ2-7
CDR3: CASSRTGGDLSYEQYF
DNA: TGTGCCAGCAGCAGGACAGGGGGTGACCTCTCCTACGAGCAGTACTTC

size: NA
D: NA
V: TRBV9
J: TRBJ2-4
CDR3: CASSAWYLDNEQYF
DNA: TGTGCCAGCAGCGCATGGTATCTTGACAATGAGCAGTACTTC

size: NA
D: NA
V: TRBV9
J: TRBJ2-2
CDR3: CASSATRNTGELFF
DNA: TGTGCCAGCAGCGCAACACGAAACACCGGGGAGCTGTTTTTT

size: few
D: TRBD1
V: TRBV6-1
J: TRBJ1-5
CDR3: CASRGQQGAGQPQHF
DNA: TGTGCCAGCAGGGGACAACAGGGGGCGGGTCAGCCCCAGCATTTT

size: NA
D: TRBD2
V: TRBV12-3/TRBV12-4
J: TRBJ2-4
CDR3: CASSPWGGREGAKNIQYF
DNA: TGTGCCAGCAGCCCTTGGGGCGGGAGGGAAGGAGCCAAAAACATTCAGTACTTC

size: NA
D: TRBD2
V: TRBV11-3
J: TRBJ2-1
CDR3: CASSSISGRQGNEQFF
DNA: TGTGCCAGCAGCTCAATAAGCGGGAGGCAGGGCAATGAGCAGTTCTTC

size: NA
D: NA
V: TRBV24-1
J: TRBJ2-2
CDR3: CATSDAAQNTGELFF
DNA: TGTGCCACCAGTGATGCGGCACAGAACACCGGGGAGCTGTTTTTT

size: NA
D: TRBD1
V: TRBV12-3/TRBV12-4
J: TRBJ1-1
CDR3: CASREQGAVGNTEAFF
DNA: TGTGCCAGCAGGGAACAGGGGGCGGTTGGGAACACTGAAGCTTTCTTT

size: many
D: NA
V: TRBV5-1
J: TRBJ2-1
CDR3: CASSADSAYNEQFF
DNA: TGCGCCAGCAGCGCGGACAGCGCCTACAATGAGCAGTTCTTC

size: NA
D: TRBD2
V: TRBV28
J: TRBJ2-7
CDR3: CASSKLAGLILEQYF
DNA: TGTGCCAGCAGCAAACTAGCGGGATTGATCCTTGAGCAGTACTTC

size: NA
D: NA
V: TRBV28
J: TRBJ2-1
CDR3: CASRSLIYKEQFF
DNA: TGTGCCAGCAGGTCCCTCATCTACAAGGAGCAGTTCTTC

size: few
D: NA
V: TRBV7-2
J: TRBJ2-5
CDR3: CASSLGGLQGQYF
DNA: TGTGCCAGCAGCTTAGGCGGGCTCCAAGGGCAGTACTTC

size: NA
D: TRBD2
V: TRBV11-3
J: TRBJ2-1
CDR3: CASSLVAGGGEQFF
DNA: TGTGCCAGCAGCTTAGTCGCGGGAGGGGGTGAGCAGTTCTTC

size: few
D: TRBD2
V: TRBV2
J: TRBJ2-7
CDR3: CASSGPASGSYEQYF
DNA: TGTGCCAGCAGTGGACCCGCTAGCGGGAGTTACGAGCAGTACTTC

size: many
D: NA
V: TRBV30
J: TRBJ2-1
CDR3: CAWSSGAREQFF
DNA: TGTGCCTGGAGTTCTGGAGCCAGGGAGCAGTTCTTC

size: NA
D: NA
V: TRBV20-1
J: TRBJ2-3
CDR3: CSAHNRDRTDTQYF
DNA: TGCAGTGCTCACAACAGGGACCGCACAGATACGCAGTATTTT

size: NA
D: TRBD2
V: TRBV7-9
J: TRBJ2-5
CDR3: CASSFRTSSETQYF
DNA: TGTGCCAGCAGCTTTAGGACTAGTTCAGAGACCCAGTACTTC

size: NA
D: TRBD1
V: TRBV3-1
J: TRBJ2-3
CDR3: CASSGDRIRTDTQYF
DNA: TGTGCCAGCAGCGGGGACAGAATCCGCACAGATACGCAGTATTTT

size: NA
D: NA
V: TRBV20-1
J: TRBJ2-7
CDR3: CSAGTSDEQYF
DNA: TGCAGTGCCGGAACCTCCGACGAGCAGTACTTC

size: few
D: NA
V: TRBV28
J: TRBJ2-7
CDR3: CASRNRPPGVQYF
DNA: TGTGCCAGCAGAAACCGGCCCCCGGGGGTGCAGTACTTC

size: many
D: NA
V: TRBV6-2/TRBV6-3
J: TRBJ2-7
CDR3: CASSYMPTGLSEQYF
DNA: TGTGCCAGCAGTTACATGCCTACGGGATTATCGGAGCAGTACTTC

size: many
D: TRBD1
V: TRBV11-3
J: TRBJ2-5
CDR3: CASSLTGGKTQYF
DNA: TGTGCCAGCAGCCTCACAGGGGGGAAGACCCAGTACTTC

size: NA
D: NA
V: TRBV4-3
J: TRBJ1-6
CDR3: CASSQDTRRGNSPLHF
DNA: TGCGCCAGCAGCCAAGATACTCGGCGCGGAAATTCACCCCTCCACTTT

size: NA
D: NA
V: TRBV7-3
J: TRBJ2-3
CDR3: CASSFRQGTDTQYF
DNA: TGTGCCAGCAGCTTCAGGCAGGGCACAGATACGCAGTATTTT

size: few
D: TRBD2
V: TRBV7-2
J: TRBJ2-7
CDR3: CASNRAGVYNEQYF
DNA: TGTGCCAGCAACCGAGCGGGGGTCTACAATGAGCAGTACTTC

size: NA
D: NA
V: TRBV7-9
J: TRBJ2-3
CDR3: CASSAPALNTQYF
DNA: TGTGCCAGCAGCGCTCCCGCCTTGAATACGCAGTATTTT

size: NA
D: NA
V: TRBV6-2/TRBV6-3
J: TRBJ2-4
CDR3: CASSYIGGGSWIQYF
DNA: TGTGCCAGCAGTTATATTGGGGGTGGCAGCTGGATTCAGTACTTC

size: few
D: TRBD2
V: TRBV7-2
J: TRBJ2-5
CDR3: CASIPTSGREQYF
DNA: TGTGCCAGCATCCCGACTAGCGGCCGTGAGCAGTACTTC

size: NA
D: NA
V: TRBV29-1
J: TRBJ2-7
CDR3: CSVGGRDEQYF
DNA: TGCAGCGTTGGGGGGCGGGACGAGCAGTACTTC

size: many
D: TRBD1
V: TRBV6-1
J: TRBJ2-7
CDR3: CASRMGQGAYEQYF
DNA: TGTGCCAGCAGGATGGGACAGGGGGCGTATGAGCAGTACTTC

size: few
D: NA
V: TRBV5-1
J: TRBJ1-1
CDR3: CASRGARGITEAFF
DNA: TGCGCCAGCAGGGGGGCCCGGGGGATCACTGAAGCTTTCTTT

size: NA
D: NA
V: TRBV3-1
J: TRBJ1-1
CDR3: CASSADRSTEAFF
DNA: TGTGCCAGCAGCGCCGACAGGAGCACTGAAGCTTTCTTT

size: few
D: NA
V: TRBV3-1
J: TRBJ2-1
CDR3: CASSQEALVGINEQFF
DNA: TGTGCCAGCAGCCAAGAGGCACTAGTGGGGATCAATGAGCAGTTCTTC

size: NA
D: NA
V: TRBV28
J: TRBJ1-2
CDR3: CASRGTASYGYTF
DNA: TGTGCCAGCAGGGGTACAGCCTCCTATGGCTACACCTTC

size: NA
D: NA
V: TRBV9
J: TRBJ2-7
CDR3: CASSVQVSSYEQYF
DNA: TGTGCCAGCAGCGTGCAGGTGAGCTCCTACGAGCAGTACTTC

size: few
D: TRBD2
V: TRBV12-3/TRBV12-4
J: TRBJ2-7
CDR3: CASSRTSGSYNEQYF
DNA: TGTGCCAGCAGCCGGACTAGCGGGAGCTACAATGAGCAGTACTTC

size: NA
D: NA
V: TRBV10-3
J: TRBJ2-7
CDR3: CAISTDGSYEQYF
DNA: TGTGCCATCAGCACCGACGGATCCTACGAGCAGTACTTC

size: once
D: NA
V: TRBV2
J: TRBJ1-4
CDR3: CASNQGEGPSSTNEKLFF
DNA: TGTGCCAGCAACCAGGGAGAGGGGCCCAGCTCAACTAATGAAAAACTGTTTTTT

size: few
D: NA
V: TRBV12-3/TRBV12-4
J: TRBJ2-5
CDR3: CASSPRGGQQETQYF
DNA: TGTGCCAGCAGCCCCCGCGGGGGACAACAAGAGACCCAGTACTTC